The 20 T cell receptor beta chains given below trace back to one sample, sequenced in a study of T cells in Graves' hyperthyroidism and ophthalmopathy. TCR beta CDR3 region amplification was performed from RNA transcripts. A first-round RT-PCR of the TCR CDR3 used the HTBI primer set. Each CDR3 protein is one row after TCRdb ran MiXCR on the multiplex PCR reads. The table has under 350,000 distinct CDR3 sequences, about an eighth seen once. Sequencing input: blood. The receptors come from a middle-aged woman with Graves' ophthalmopathy.

This clonotype was observed at least ten times. The gene calls are TRBV7-9 and TRBJ1-1; D uncertain. Deletions cut 1 base from V and 5 bases from J, with 11 bases between. CDR3 size: 14 residues. Germline V gene data show CDR1 as SEHNR and CDR2 as FQNEAQ (reference sequence). The CDR3 is CASSLGLSYTEAFF. CDR3 nucleotides: TGTGCCAGCAGCTTAGGCCTAAGTTATACTGAAGCTTTCTTT.

V usage is TRBV9 and J usage is TRBJ1-2; 7 bases map to TRBD1. CDR1 is SGDLS and CDR2 is YYNGEE in the germline V gene. CDR3 length equals 14 residues. With V trimmed by 7 bases and J by 2 bases, 8 bases remained unmatched. The CDR3 sequence: CASRPPGGNYGYTF. The DNA of the CDR3 is TGTGCCAGCCGCCCTCCAGGGGGGAACTATGGCTACACCTTC.

The CDR3 is CASSLGTSGSSGRSNTEAFF. The CDR3 DNA reads TGTGCCAGCAGCCTCGGGACTAGCGGGAGCAGTGGTCGTTCGAACACTGAAGCTTTCTTT. The chain is built from TRBV9 and TRBJ1-1; D perhaps matches TRBD1 (5 bases). CDR3 length equals 20 residues. V shed 4 bases and J shed 1 base, with 29 bases lying between them. Germline V gene data show CDR1 as SGDLS and CDR2 as YYNGEE.

This clonotype was seen many times. V usage is TRBV20-1 and J usage is TRBJ2-7; possible D gene TRBD2, 6 bases. The CDR3 runs 15 residues. The germline CDR1 and CDR2 sequences are DFQATT and SNEGSKA (reference sequence). V was pared by 1 base and J by 1 base, with 14 bases between. The CDR3 DNA follows: TGCAGTGCTAGAGTCGATAGCGGAAGATCCTACGAGCAGTACTTC. Its protein is CSARVDSGRSYEQYF.

The chain couples TRBV27 to TRBJ1-2; weak D call: TRBD1 (6 bases). The CDR3 length is 17 residues. The V gene lost 5 bases and the J gene lost 3 bases, with 22 bases spanning the gap. Per the germline V gene, CDR1 is MNHEY and CDR2 is SMNVEV (reference sequence). CDR3 protein: CASSLAWGGQNHYGYTF. CDR3 nucleotides: TGTGCCAGCAGTCTAGCTTGGGGAGGACAGAACCACTATGGCTACACCTTC.

This clonotype was counted ten times or more. The chain is built from TRBV20-1 and TRBJ1-2; no firm D call. Germline V gene sequence: CDR1 DFQATT, CDR2 SNEGSKA (reference sequence). The V gene lost 0 bases and the J gene lost 6 bases, with 17 bases spanning the gap. There are 15 residues in the CDR3. The CDR3 sequence is CSARDVFGRSNGYTF. CDR3 DNA: TGCAGTGCTAGAGATGTTTTTGGGCGGTCGAATGGCTACACCTTC.

At least ten counts were recorded for this clonotype. J is TRBJ1-2 and V is TRBV27; no reliable D call. Looked up from germline, CDR1 is MNHEY and CDR2 is SMNVEV (reference sequence). The CDR3 sequence is 15 residues long. V lost 5 bases, J lost 6 bases, and 19 bases lay in between. The CDR3 DNA reads as TGTGCCAGCAGTCTCTCTCGCGTCAGCTTCCATGGCTACACCTTC. Translation gives CASSLSRVSFHGYTF.

This clonotype occurred many times. This CDR3 is CSARGASNQPQHF. The CDR3, as DNA: TGCAGTGCTAGAGGGGCGAGCAATCAGCCCCAGCATTTT. The chain has TRBV20-1 and TRBJ1-5; the D is unclear. Germline V CDR1 and CDR2: DFQATT, SNEGSKA (reference sequence). This CDR3 comprises 13 residues. V gave up 1 base and J gave up 1 base, with 5 bases separating them.

This clonotype was recorded at least ten times. This chain uses TRBV28 with TRBJ1-3, with D unclear. The CDR3 totals 15 residues. The V gene lost 4 bases and the J gene lost 0 bases, with 10 bases spanning the gap. Germline V CDR1 and CDR2: MDHEN, SYDVKM. The CDR3 DNA reads as TGTGCCAGCAGTTCCAGAGGGCTCTCTGGAAACACCATATATTTT. Translated: CASSSRGLSGNTIYF.

With respect to this clonotype: Mismatch with germline at one junction end may stem from a read error. This sequence joins TRBV7-2 and TRBJ2-4; 8 bases line up with TRBD2. CDR1 SGHTA and CDR2 FQGNSA come from the germline V gene. The CDR3 is 16 residues long. CDR3 sequence reads: CACSRGSGVAKNIQYF. As DNA, the CDR3 is TGTGCCTGCAGCCGGGGTAGCGGGGTCGCCAAAAACATTCAGTACTTC.

CDR3 region: CASSYSGLSAETQYF. The CDR3, as DNA: TGTGCCAGCAGTTACTCGGGACTATCAGCAGAGACCCAGTACTTC. The chain links TRBV6-5 to TRBJ2-5, with TRBD2 matching over 7 bases. The ends lost 0 bases at V and 4 bases at J; junction bases unmatched: 5. The CDR3 runs to 15 residues. Germline assignment: CDR1 MNHEY and CDR2 SVGAGI.

This clonotype was seen only a few times. The rearrangement joins TRBV2 to TRBJ1-2; D gene uncertain. From germline, CDR1 is SNHLY and CDR2 FYNNEI. The CDR3 totals 15 residues. The V gene lost 3 bases and the J gene lost 6 bases, with 17 bases spanning the gap. The CDR3 DNA follows: TGTGCCAGCAGTGAGTTGGGCATCCGCGCAGATGGCTACACCTTC. This sequence encodes CASSELGIRADGYTF.

This chain connects TRBV28 to TRBJ1-1; TRBD1 is a possible D gene (6 bases). Per germline, CDR1 MDHEN and CDR2 SYDVKM. The CDR3 runs to 14 residues. Trimming took off 2 bases at V and 6 bases at J, with 13 bases between the two ends. The CDR3 bases are TGTGCCAGCAGTTTAAGGGGGGCCAAAGCTGAAGCTTTCTTT. This codes for CASSLRGAKAEAFF.

This clonotype was seen ten or more times. This chain connects TRBV28 to TRBJ1-5, with a weak D call TRBD1 (5 bases). Germline V gene sequence: CDR1 MDHEN, CDR2 SYDVKM. V lost 3 bases, J lost 4 bases, and 13 bases lay in between. CDR3 length: 15 amino acids. The CDR3 DNA sequence: TGTGCCAGCAGTTTGAAACAGGTTCGAAATCAGCCCCAGCATTTT. Its translation is CASSLKQVRNQPQHF.

This clonotype showed up just a few times. The J gene is TRBJ2-7, the V gene TRBV6-5; a possible D gene is TRBD2 (5 bases). The length of the CDR3 is 17 residues. With 0 bases removed from V and 1 base from J, the gap between germline ends came to 16 bases. Germline CDR1 is MNHEY and CDR2 is SVGAGI. CDR3 loop: CASSYSGWSGGSYEQYF. CDR3 DNA sequence: TGTGCCAGCAGTTACTCGGGCTGGAGCGGCGGATCCTACGAGCAGTACTTC.

V is TRBV2 and J is TRBJ2-2; D gene uncertain. Germline V CDR1 and CDR2: SNHLY, FYNNEI. The CDR3 extends over 14 amino acids. The V and J ends lost 7 bases and 3 bases respectively, with 12 bases between them. The CDR3 loop is CASIRRRDTGELFF. CDR3 nucleotide sequence: TGTGCCAGCATTAGACGAAGGGACACCGGGGAGCTGTTTTTT.

This clonotype was counted many times. This chain connects TRBV30 to TRBJ1-1; 11 bases agree with TRBD1. This CDR3 spans 14 amino acids. Germline V gene data show CDR1 as GTSNPN and CDR2 as SVGIG (reference sequence). Germline trimming cut 1 base from V and 4 bases from J; bases unmatched to any gene: 2. The CDR3 DNA follows: TGTGCCTGGAGTGACGGACAGGGGGCCACTGAAGCTTTCTTT. Translating gives CAWSDGQGATEAFF.

This chain joins TRBV7-9 and TRBJ1-3; D is ambiguous. The germline V and J ends were trimmed by 2 bases and 7 bases, with 6 bases remaining between them. This CDR3 has 12 amino acids. CDR1 and CDR2 (germline): SEHNR, FQNEAQ (reference sequence). The CDR3, as DNA: TGTGCCAGCAGCTTAATGAAGAACACCATATATTTT. It specifies CASSLMKNTIYF.

This chain links TRBV19 with TRBJ2-7, with D possibly matching TRBD1 (5 bases). Trimming removed 3 bases at V and 2 bases at J, with 11 bases between. The CDR3 length is 14 residues. CDR1 and CDR2 from the germline V gene are LNHDA and SQIVND (reference sequence). The CDR3 sequence: CASSIRAGTYEQYF. In DNA, the CDR3 is TGTGCCAGTAGTATTAGGGCAGGGACCTACGAGCAGTACTTC.

This clonotype was seen many times. The J gene is TRBJ2-7, the V gene TRBV9, with D perhaps matching TRBD1 or TRBD2 (5 bases each). CDR1 and CDR2 (germline): SGDLS, YYNGEE. The V and J ends lost 4 bases and 5 bases respectively, with 19 bases between them. The CDR3 spans 15 residues. CDR3 nucleotides: TGTGCCAGCAGCCCGATCTTTGAGGGGAGCGACGAGCAGTACTTC. Its protein product is CASSPIFEGSDEQYF. Complete variable domain (other parts from reference TRBV9 and TRBJ2-7): DSGVTQTPKHLITATGQRVTLRCSPRSGDLSVYWYQQSLDQGLQFLIQYYNGEERAKGNILERFSAQQFPDLHSELNLSSLELGDSALYFCASSPIFEGSDEQYFGPGTRLTVT.